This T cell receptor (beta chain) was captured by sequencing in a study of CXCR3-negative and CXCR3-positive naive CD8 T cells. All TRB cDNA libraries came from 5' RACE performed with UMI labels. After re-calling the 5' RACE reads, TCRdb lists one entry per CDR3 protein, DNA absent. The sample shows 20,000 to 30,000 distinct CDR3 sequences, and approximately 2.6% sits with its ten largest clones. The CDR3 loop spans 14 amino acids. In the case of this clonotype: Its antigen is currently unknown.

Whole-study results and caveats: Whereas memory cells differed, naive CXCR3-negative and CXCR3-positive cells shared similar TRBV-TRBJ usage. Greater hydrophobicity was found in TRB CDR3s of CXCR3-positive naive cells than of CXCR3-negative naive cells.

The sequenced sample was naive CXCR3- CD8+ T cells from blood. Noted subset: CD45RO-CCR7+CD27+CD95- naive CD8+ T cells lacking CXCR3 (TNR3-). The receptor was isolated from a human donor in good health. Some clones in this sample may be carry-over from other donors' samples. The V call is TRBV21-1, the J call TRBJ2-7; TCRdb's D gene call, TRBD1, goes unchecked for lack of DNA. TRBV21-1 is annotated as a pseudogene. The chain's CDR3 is CASSRNPPGREQYF.